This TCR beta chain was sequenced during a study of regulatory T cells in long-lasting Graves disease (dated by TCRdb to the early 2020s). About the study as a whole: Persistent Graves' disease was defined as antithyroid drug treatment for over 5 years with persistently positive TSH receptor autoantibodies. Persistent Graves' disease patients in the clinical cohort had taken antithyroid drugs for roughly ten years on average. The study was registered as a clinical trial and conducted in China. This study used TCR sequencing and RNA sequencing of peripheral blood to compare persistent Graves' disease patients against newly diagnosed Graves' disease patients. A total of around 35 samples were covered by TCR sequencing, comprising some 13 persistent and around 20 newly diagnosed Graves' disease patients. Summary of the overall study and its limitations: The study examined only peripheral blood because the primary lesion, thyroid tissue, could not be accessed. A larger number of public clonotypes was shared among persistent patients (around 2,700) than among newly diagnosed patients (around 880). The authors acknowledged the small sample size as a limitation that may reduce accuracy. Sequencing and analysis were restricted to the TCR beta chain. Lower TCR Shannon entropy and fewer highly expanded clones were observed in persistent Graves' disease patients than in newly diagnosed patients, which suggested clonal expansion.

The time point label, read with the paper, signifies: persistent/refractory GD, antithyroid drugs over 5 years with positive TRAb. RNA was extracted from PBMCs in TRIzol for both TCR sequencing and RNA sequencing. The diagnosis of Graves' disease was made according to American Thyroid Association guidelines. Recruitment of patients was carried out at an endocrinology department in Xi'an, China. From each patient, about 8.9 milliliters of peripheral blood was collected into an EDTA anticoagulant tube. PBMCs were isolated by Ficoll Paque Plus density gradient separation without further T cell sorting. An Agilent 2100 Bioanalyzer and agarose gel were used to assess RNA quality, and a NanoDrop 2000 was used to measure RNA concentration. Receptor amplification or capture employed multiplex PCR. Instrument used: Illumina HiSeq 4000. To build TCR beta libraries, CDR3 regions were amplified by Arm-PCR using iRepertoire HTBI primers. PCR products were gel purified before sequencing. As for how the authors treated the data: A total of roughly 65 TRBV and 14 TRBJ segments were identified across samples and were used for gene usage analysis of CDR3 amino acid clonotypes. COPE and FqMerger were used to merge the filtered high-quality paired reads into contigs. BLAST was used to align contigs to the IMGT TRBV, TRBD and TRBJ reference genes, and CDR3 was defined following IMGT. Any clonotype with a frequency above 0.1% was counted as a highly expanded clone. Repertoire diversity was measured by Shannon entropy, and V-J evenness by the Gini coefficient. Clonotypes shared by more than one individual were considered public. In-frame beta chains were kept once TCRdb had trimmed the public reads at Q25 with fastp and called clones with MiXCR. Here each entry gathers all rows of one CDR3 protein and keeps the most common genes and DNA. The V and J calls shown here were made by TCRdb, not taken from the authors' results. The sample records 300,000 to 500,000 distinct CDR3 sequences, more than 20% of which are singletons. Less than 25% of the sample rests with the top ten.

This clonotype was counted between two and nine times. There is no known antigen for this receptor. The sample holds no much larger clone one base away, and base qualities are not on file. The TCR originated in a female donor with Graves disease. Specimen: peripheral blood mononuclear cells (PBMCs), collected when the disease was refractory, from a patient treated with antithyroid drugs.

The DNA is as follows: TGTGCCAGCAGCCTTCTAGCGGGAGGCTATAACGAGCAGTACTTC. It encodes CASSLLAGGYNEQYF. The chain is encoded by TRBV6-1 joined to TRBJ2-7, and 11 bases in between align with TRBD2. From the cysteine through the phenylalanine, the CDR3 covers 15 amino acids. The CDR3 DNA has 45 bases and is translated from base 1. V has 6 bases trimmed and J has 5 bases trimmed; junction bases matching no gene number 9. The germline V gene encodes CDR1 MNHNS and CDR2 SASEGT.